The 4 T cell receptor beta chains reported below all come from one sample, sequenced in a study of blood T cell repertoires in COVID-19. Produced via immunoSEQ multiplex PCR; TCRdb's table is partial and in-frame only. The sample lists around 160,000 clones, around nine tenths occurring once. The sample taken for sequencing was PBMCs or T cells enriched from blood (not recorded which). The source of these receptors is a woman aged 30 to 39 with acute COVID-19.

The chain couples TRBV28 to TRBJ1-2, with TRBD1 as a possible D gene (5 bases). Germline CDR1 MDHEN, CDR2 SYDVKM. V lost 5 bases to trimming and J lost 3 bases, with 13 bases between them. This CDR3 has 14 amino acids. This CDR3 is CASSTTGRDYGYTF. CDR3 nucleotides: TGTGCCAGCAGTACCACAGGTCGTGACTATGGCTACACCTTC.

This CDR3 reads CSVEDHINRNNTEAFF. Here the CDR3 DNA reads TGCAGCGTTGAAGACCATATCAACAGGAACAACACTGAAGCTTTCTTT. The V gene is TRBV29-1, the J gene TRBJ1-1, with D possibly matching TRBD1 (5 bases). Germline-derived CDR1 and CDR2 are SQVTM and ANQGSEA. V dropped 0 bases and J dropped 2 bases, with 16 bases sitting between them. The length of the CDR3 is 16 residues. Drawing the rest from reference TRBV29-1 and TRBJ1-1, the complete variable domain is SAVISQKPSRDICQRGTSLTIQCQVDSQVTMMFWYRQQPGQSLTLIATANQGSEATYESGFVIDKFPISRPNLTFSTLTVSNMSPEDSSIYLCSVEDHINRNNTEAFFGQGTRLTVV.

This chain joins TRBV18 and TRBJ1-1; D possibly corresponds to TRBD1 (5 bases). Germline CDR1 and CDR2: KGHSH and LQKENI. V was pared by 2 bases and J by 1 base, with 8 bases between. The CDR3 is made up of 14 amino acids. The CDR3 region is CASSPNRRNTEAFF. The CDR3 DNA reads as TGTGCCAGCTCACCAAACAGGAGGAACACTGAAGCTTTCTTT.

The genes are TRBV30 and TRBJ2-3; D is possibly TRBD1 (5 bases). Germline CDR1 is GTSNPN and CDR2 is SVGIG (reference sequence). V shed 3 bases and J shed 4 bases, with 17 bases lying between them. This CDR3 is built from 15 residues. The CDR3 DNA reads TGTGCCTGGAGGTCAAGCAGGGTGAGCGCAGATACGCAGTATTTT. Its translation: CAWRSSRVSADTQYF.